A single sample is the source of the 15 T cell receptor beta chains below, sequenced in a study of blood T cells in healthy people across ages. A second PCR of about 6 to 12 cycles used a sample-barcoded 5' primer and a J-beta primer mix. TCRdb re-called the 5' RACE reads with MiXCR, one entry per CDR3 protein. The sample comprises approximately 830,000 distinct CDR3 sequences, 55% to 65% of which are singletons, and about 27% rests with the top ten. Sequencing input: blood. These TCRs come from a young man in good health.

The V call is TRBV30, the J call TRBJ1-2; the match to TRBD1 covers 7 bases. Germline CDR1 GTSNPN, CDR2 SVGIG (reference sequence). This CDR3 spans 15 amino acids. The trim removed 4 bases at V and 2 bases at J, leaving 10 bases unmatched. CDR3 protein: CAWTSLRQGNYGYTF. DNA for the CDR3: TGTGCCTGGACCTCCTTAAGACAGGGCAACTATGGCTACACCTTC.

This chain connects TRBV3-1 to TRBJ2-1, with TRBD1 identical over 8 bases. V was pared by 2 bases and J by 4 bases, with 7 bases of the junction left unmatched. This CDR3 is 16 amino acids long. The germline V gene encodes CDR1 LGHDT and CDR2 YNNKEL (reference sequence). CDR3 protein: CASSQLGQVRYNEQFF. Here the CDR3 DNA reads TGTGCCAGCAGCCAATTGGGACAGGTGCGTTACAATGAGCAGTTCTTC.

This clonotype was seen a few times. The rearrangement uses TRBV12-3 or TRBV12-4 and TRBJ1-2; a possible D gene is TRBD1 (5 bases). Trimming removed 6 bases at V and 6 bases at J, with 17 bases between. The CDR3 runs 14 residues. CDR3 sequence reads: CASSLSPGPHGYTF. The CDR3 DNA follows: TGTGCCAGCAGCCTATCCCCAGGGCCCCATGGCTACACCTTC.

The rearrangement links TRBV9 to TRBJ2-6, with D hard to call. Trimming left V 2 bases short and J 3 bases short, with 9 bases between. The germline CDR1 and CDR2 sequences are SGDLS and YYNGEE. This CDR3 is 15 amino acids long. In DNA, the CDR3 is TGTGCCAGCAGCGTGGGTGGGCTTGGGGCCAACGTCCTGACTTTC. Translated: CASSVGGLGANVLTF.

This clonotype was counted only a few times. The chain employs TRBV5-1 and TRBJ2-3, with D maybe TRBD1 (5 bases). Trimming pared 2 bases from V and 2 bases from J, leaving 9 bases between. The CDR3 loop spans 14 amino acids. Germline values: CDR1 SGHRS, CDR2 YFSETQ. CDR3 nucleotide sequence: TGCGCCAGCAGCTTTAAGGGGAACACAGATACGCAGTATTTT. This sequence encodes CASSFKGNTDTQYF.

This clonotype was picked up many times. V and J are TRBV5-1 and TRBJ1-2; 8 bases are a match to TRBD1. Germline V gene sequence: CDR1 SGHRS, CDR2 YFSETQ. The CDR3 runs 14 residues. The J segment lost 5 bases and the V segment lost 4 bases, leaving 7 bases of the junction unmatched. CDR3 in DNA: TGCGCCAGCAGCGCGGGACAGGCCTATTATGGCTACACCTTC. It encodes CASSAGQAYYGYTF. The full variable domain, with the rest looked up from reference TRBV5-1 and TRBJ1-2, is KAGVTQTPRYLIKTRGQQVTLSCSPISGHRSVSWYQQTPGQGLQFLFEYFSETQRNKGNFPGRFSGRQFSNSRSEMNVSTLELGDSALYLCASSAGQAYYGYTFGSGTRLTVV.

This clonotype was found many times. The gene calls are TRBV7-8 and TRBJ1-5; unclear D gene. This CDR3 is built from 16 residues. Germline CDR1 is SGHVS and CDR2 is FQNEAQ. V lost 5 bases and J 3 bases, leaving 17 bases between the germline ends. The CDR3 region has the DNA TGTGCCAGCAGCAAATTAAGGGATTTCGCCAATCAGCCCCAGCATTTT. Protein product: CASSKLRDFANQPQHF.

The chain carries TRBV2 and TRBJ1-1, with D hard to call. Germline V lookup: CDR1 SNHLY, CDR2 FYNNEI. CDR3 size: 12 residues. Trimming took off 8 bases at V and 1 base at J, with 8 bases between the two ends. This CDR3 reads CASGRWNTEAFF. The CDR3 coding sequence is TGTGCCAGCGGCCGGTGGAACACTGAAGCTTTCTTT. Complete variable domain (other parts from reference TRBV2 and TRBJ1-1): EPEVTQTPSHQVTQMGQEVILRCVPISNHLYFYWYRQILGQKVEFLVSFYNNEISEKSEIFDDQFSVERPDGSNFTLKIRSTKLEDSAMYFCASGRWNTEAFFGQGTRLTVV.

This clonotype was counted a few times. A read error is possible here, since a much larger clone lies one base away. The CDR3 loop is CASSDSRVNYGYTF. For the CDR3, the DNA is TGTGCCAGCAGTGACTCCCGGGTCAACTATGGCTACACCTTC. The rearrangement joins TRBV6-5 to TRBJ1-2; the D is unclear. CDR1 and CDR2 from the germline V gene are MNHEY and SVGAGI. CDR3 size: 14 residues.

This clonotype has just a few counts. The chain combines TRBV12-3 or TRBV12-4 with TRBJ2-1; 11 nucleotides agree with TRBD2. There are 15 residues in the CDR3. With V trimmed by 1 base and J by 5 bases, 1 base remained unmatched. In DNA form, the CDR3 reads TGTGCCAGCAGTTTAGTAGCGGGGGGGAACAATGAGCAGTTCTTC. Its protein is CASSLVAGGNNEQFF.

This chain connects TRBV15 to TRBJ2-5, with D unresolved. V shed 0 bases and J shed 10 bases, with 12 bases lying between them. Germline V lookup: CDR1 LNHNV, CDR2 YYDKDF (reference sequence). This CDR3 is built from 13 residues. CDR3 coding DNA: TGTGCCACCAGCAGAGATCAGGCTACCCACCAGTACTTC. It codes for CATSRDQATHQYF. The variable domain in full, completed from reference TRBV15 and TRBJ2-5, reads DAMVIQNPRYQVTQFGKPVTLSCSQTLNHNVMYWYQQKSSQAPKLLFHYYDKDFNNEADTPDNFQSRRPNTSFCFLDIRSPGLGDTAMYLCATSRDQATHQYFGPGTRLLVL.

The chain uses TRBV12-3 or TRBV12-4 and TRBJ1-2; 7 bases are shared with TRBD1. V gave up 9 bases and J gave up 6 bases; unmatched junction bases: 16. The CDR3 is 15 residues long. The CDR3 here is CASSTSQGVGNGYTF. DNA for the CDR3: TGTGCCAGTAGTACATCCCAGGGGGTAGGGAATGGCTACACCTTC.

The table lists this clonotype with a count of one. The CDR3 DNA follows: TGTGCCAGCAGACTCGAGGGGGGTAGCTCCTACAATGAGCAGTTCTTC. Translated: CASRLEGGSSYNEQFF. The V and J genes are TRBV6-2 or TRBV6-3 and TRBJ2-1, with D perhaps given as TRBD1 or TRBD2 (6 bases each). Deletions cut 6 bases from V and 0 bases from J, with 15 bases between. Per the germline V gene, CDR1 is MNHEY and CDR2 is SVGEGT. The CDR3 is 16 residues long.

The rearrangement joins TRBV7-2 to TRBJ2-5; 12 nucleotides align to TRBD2. Trimming at V came to 4 bases and at J to 3 bases, leaving 3 bases not matched to a gene. Germline V gene data show CDR1 as SGHTA and CDR2 as FQGNSA. There are 15 residues in the CDR3. The CDR3 region is CASSYGLAGKETQYF. The CDR3 DNA reads as TGTGCCAGCAGCTACGGACTAGCGGGGAAAGAGACCCAGTACTTC.

CDR3 coding DNA: TGTGCCAGCAGCCAAGGTGCGAGCGAGGGTACGCAGTATTTT. Its protein product is CASSQGASEGTQYF. The rearrangement joins TRBV4-2 to TRBJ2-3; D might be TRBD2 (5 bases). From germline, CDR1 is LGHNA and CDR2 YNFKEQ. The CDR3 loop spans 14 amino acids. Trimming stripped 1 base from V and 8 bases from J, with 13 bases between.